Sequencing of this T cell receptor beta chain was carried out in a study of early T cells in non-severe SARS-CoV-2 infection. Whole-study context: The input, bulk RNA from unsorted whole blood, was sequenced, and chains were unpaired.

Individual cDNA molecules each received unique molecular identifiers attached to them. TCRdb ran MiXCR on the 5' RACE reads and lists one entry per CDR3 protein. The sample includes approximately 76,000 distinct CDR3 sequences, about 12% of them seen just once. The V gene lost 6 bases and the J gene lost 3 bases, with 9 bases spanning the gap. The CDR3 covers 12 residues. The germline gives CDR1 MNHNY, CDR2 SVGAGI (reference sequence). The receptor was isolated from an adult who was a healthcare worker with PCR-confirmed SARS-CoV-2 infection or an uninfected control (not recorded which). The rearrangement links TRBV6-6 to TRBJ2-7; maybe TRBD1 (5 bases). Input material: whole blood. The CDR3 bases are TGTGCCAGCAGCATTAGGGGCTACGAGCAGTACTTC. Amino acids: CASSIRGYEQYF.